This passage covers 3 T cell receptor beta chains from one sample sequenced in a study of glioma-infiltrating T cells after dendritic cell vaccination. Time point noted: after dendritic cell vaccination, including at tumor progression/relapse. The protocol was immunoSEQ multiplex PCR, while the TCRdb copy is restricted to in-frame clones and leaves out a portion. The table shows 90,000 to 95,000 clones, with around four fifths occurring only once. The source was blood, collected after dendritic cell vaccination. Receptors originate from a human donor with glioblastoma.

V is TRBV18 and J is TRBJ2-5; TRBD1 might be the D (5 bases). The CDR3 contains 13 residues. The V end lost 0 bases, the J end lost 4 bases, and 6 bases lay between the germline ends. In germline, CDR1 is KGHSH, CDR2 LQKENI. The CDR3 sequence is CASSPPGVETQYF. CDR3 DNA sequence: TGTGCCAGCTCACCACCAGGGGTAGAGACCCAGTACTTC.

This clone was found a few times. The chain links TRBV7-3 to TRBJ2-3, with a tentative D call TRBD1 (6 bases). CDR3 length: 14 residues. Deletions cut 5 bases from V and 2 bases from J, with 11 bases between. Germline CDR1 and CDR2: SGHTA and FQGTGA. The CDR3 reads CASSPGQSTDTQYF. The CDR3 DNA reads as TGTGCCAGCAGCCCGGGACAATCCACAGATACGCAGTATTTT.

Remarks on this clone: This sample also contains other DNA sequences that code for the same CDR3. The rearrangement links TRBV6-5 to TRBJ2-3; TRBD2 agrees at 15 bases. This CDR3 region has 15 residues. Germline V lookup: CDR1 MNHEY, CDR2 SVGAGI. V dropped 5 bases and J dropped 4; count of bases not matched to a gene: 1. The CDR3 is CASSGLAGGPDTQYF. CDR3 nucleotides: TGTGCCAGCAGTGGACTAGCGGGGGGGCCAGATACGCAGTATTTT.